This TCR beta chain was captured by sequencing in a study of Ad26.COV2.S vaccination and SARS-CoV-2 variants. The sample's treatment: around 19 received Ad26.COV2.S at low or high dose, single or two shots; about five received placebo; per-sample allocation not given. The samples date from day 63 after the first vaccine or placebo injection. Vaccine was an Ad26 vector expressing Wuhan-strain SARS-CoV-2 spike. Libraries were prepared by immunoSEQ multiplex PCR; TCRdb keeps only in-frame clonotypes and omits some of them. This sample carries about 430,000 clones, more than 80% of them seen once, and the ten largest clones take 12%. Trimming shortened V by 8 bases and J by 6 bases, and 10 bases separated the two germline ends. Germline CDR1 reads SGHVS; CDR2 reads FQNEAQ. The CDR3 consists of 12 residues.

The source material was peripheral blood, sampled in a trial of Ad26.COV2.S vaccine versus placebo. V gene TRBV7-8 combines with J gene TRBJ2-2; D is perhaps TRBD1 or TRBD2 (6 bases each). The source of this sequence is a person between 18 and 59 years old who received the Ad26.COV2.S COVID-19 vaccine or a placebo. The CDR3 region has the DNA TGTGCCAGCTTCCGGGGGCCCGGGGAGCTGTTTTTT. The encoded protein is CASFRGPGELFF.